These 7 T cell receptor beta chains came from one sample sequenced in a study of blood T cell repertoires in COVID-19. Using immunoSEQ multiplex PCR, the repertoire was profiled, and TCRdb retains in-frame clones only, with some absent. The repertoire holds about 45,000 clones, about 80% seen once, with 15% to 20% in the top ten. Specimen: peripheral blood. All receptors derive from a man in his 70s with acute or convalescent COVID-19.

The chain recombines TRBV5-1 with TRBJ1-2; unclear D gene. The germline V gene has CDR1 SGHRS and CDR2 YFSETQ. The CDR3 has 14 amino acids. V shed 2 bases and J shed 4 bases, with 12 bases lying between them. The CDR3, as DNA: TGCGCCAGCAGCTTTGACGGGAACCCCTATGGCTACACCTTC. It codes for CASSFDGNPYGYTF. The variable domain in full, with the rest retrieved from reference TRBV5-1 and TRBJ1-2, is KAGVTQTPRYLIKTRGQQVTLSCSPISGHRSVSWYQQTPGQGLQFLFEYFSETQRNKGNFPGRFSGRQFSNSRSEMNVSTLELGDSALYLCASSFDGNPYGYTFGSGTRLTVV.

This chain connects TRBV13 to TRBJ1-6; 7 bases align to TRBD1. This CDR3 has 13 residues. Per germline, CDR1 PRHDT and CDR2 FYEKMQ (reference sequence). J was trimmed by 9 bases and V by 5 bases; bases with no gene match: 4. CDR3 nucleotide sequence: TGTGCCAGCAGCCCGGGGACAGCTTCACCCCTCCACTTT. Protein: CASSPGTASPLHF.

This clone was seen a few times. This rearrangement joins TRBV18 to TRBJ2-7, with a weak D call TRBD1 (5 bases). There are 15 residues in the CDR3. Deletions cut 2 bases from V and 0 bases from J, with 11 bases between. Germline lookup yields CDR1 KGHSH and CDR2 LQKENI. The CDR3 is CASSPKGRASYEQYF. CDR3 bases: TGTGCCAGCTCACCAAAGGGCAGGGCCTCCTACGAGCAGTACTTC.

The chain recombines TRBV6-4 with TRBJ2-1; 11 bases are shared with TRBD2. The CDR3 runs 15 residues. J gave up 10 bases and V 3 bases, and 8 bases lay outside the gene matches. Germline CDR1 and CDR2: MRHNA and SNTAGT. The CDR3 reads CASSDDSGGEGEQFF. The CDR3 DNA sequence: TGTGCCAGCAGTGATGATAGCGGGGGGGAAGGCGAGCAGTTCTTC.

The chain carries TRBV15 and TRBJ2-1, with D possibly being TRBD2 (7 bases). Deletions cut 0 bases from V and 6 bases from J, with 15 bases between. The CDR3 has 16 amino acids. CDR1 and CDR2 from the germline V gene are LNHNV and YYDKDF (reference sequence). The CDR3 sequence: CATSRDLGGHINEQFF. The CDR3 nucleotides are TGTGCCACCAGCAGAGATTTGGGGGGGCATATCAATGAGCAGTTCTTC.

The V call is TRBV29-1, the J call TRBJ1-1; D may be TRBD1 (6 bases). This CDR3 region has 13 residues. V lost 4 bases to trimming and J lost 0 bases, with 9 bases between them. CDR1 and CDR2 (germline): SQVTM, ANQGSEA. In nucleotides, the CDR3 is TGCAGCGTTGGGGGGCGGATGAACACTGAAGCTTTCTTT. Its translation: CSVGGRMNTEAFF.

The count of this clone is one. This chain connects TRBV18 to TRBJ2-2, with 7 positions matching TRBD1. Germline loops: CDR1 KGHSH, CDR2 LQKENI. The CDR3 has 17 residues. Trimming cost V 3 bases and J 2 bases; bases outside gene matches: 9. The CDR3 sequence: CASSPFLDRINTGELFF. CDR3 coding DNA: TGTGCCAGCTCACCCTTTTTGGACAGGATAAACACCGGGGAGCTGTTTTTT.